A single sample is the source of the 20 T cell receptor beta chains below, sequenced in a study of lymphopenia after photon versus proton radiotherapy. Using immunoSEQ multiplex PCR, the repertoire was profiled, and TCRdb retains in-frame clones only, with some absent. The sample yields more than 70,000 clones, approximately 82% seen once. Here the sequenced sample was peripheral blood, taken from a patient treated with proton-based radiotherapy. These TCRs come from a man between 60 and 75 years old with pancreatic cancer.

The chain recombines TRBV5-1 with TRBJ1-5; a possible D gene is TRBD1 (5 bases). In germline, CDR1 is SGHRS, CDR2 YFSETQ. The V end lost 4 bases, the J end lost 6 bases, and 17 bases lay between the germline ends. This CDR3 has 15 amino acids. In DNA form, the CDR3 reads TGCGCCAGCAGCCCGGGGGGGACCGCGGGTCAGCCCCAGCATTTT. Translated, it gives CASSPGGTAGQPQHF.

The chain is built from TRBV6-5 and TRBJ1-1; D gene ambiguous. V lost 7 bases to trimming and J lost 9 bases, with 12 bases between them. The germline CDR1 and CDR2 sequences are MNHEY and SVGAGI. The CDR3 spans 11 residues. The CDR3 region has the DNA TGTGCCAGCAAGAACCCGACACAAGCTTTCTTT. As protein: CASKNPTQAFF.

This sequence joins TRBV5-4 and TRBJ2-1; a possible D gene is TRBD2 (5 bases). Trimming took off 4 bases at V and 0 bases at J, with 14 bases between the two ends. The germline V gene has CDR1 SGHNT and CDR2 YYREEE (reference sequence). There are 16 residues in the CDR3. The CDR3 loop reads CASSMPQGSSYNEQFF. CDR3 in DNA: TGTGCCAGCAGCATGCCCCAAGGGAGCTCCTACAATGAGCAGTTCTTC.

There are a few counts of this clone. The V call is TRBV6-5, the J call TRBJ1-5; D is unresolved. V lost 5 bases to trimming and J lost 4 bases, with 15 bases between them. Germline CDR1 MNHEY, CDR2 SVGAGI. This CDR3 contains 15 residues. The CDR3 here is CASSGSHLGNQPQHF. CDR3 bases: TGTGCCAGCAGTGGGAGTCACCTCGGGAATCAGCCCCAGCATTTT.

As DNA, the CDR3 is TGTGCCAGCAGCAGCCGGGTCAGGGACACTGAAGCTTTCTTT. It encodes CASSSRVRDTEAFF. The chain employs TRBV21-1 and TRBJ1-1; the table's TRBD1 call for D was not verified on the DNA. TRBV21-1 is deemed a pseudogene. The CDR3 covers 14 residues.

The chain joins TRBV28 to TRBJ1-4; D gene unclear. Trimming took 4 bases from V and 0 from J, leaving 15 bases between them. Germline V gives CDR1 MDHEN, CDR2 SYDVKM. The CDR3 has 17 amino acids. The chain's CDR3 is CASSWTGVLSTNEKLFF. The CDR3 coding sequence is TGTGCCAGCAGTTGGACCGGAGTCCTCTCAACTAATGAAAAACTGTTTTTT.

The J gene is TRBJ2-3, the V gene TRBV11-3; D possibly uses TRBD1 or TRBD2 (6 bases each). The V end was cut by 6 bases, the J end by 3 bases, with 19 bases between. The CDR3 consists of 16 residues. Germline V gene lookup returns CDR1 SGHNT and CDR2 YENEEA. The CDR3, as DNA: TGTGCCAGCAGTAACGTTCGGGGGCTTAGTACAGATACGCAGTATTTT. This gives the protein CASSNVRGLSTDTQYF.

The rearrangement joins TRBV10-3 to TRBJ2-7, with D possibly TRBD1 on 5 matching bases. V dropped 10 bases and J dropped 4 bases, with 17 bases sitting between them. Germline V CDR1 and CDR2: ENHRY, SYGVKD. CDR3 size: 13 residues. CDR3 in DNA: TGTGCCACCAGGTCGACACAGGAGTACGAGCAGTACTTC. This encodes CATRSTQEYEQYF.

V usage is TRBV5-8 and J usage is TRBJ2-7; possibly TRBD1 for D (5 bases). This CDR3 spans 15 amino acids. Germline V gene data show CDR1 as SGHTS and CDR2 as YDEGEE. V dropped 1 base and J dropped 2 bases, with 13 bases sitting between them. The CDR3 DNA sequence: TGTGCCAGCAGCTTGATCCAGGGAACTCCCTACGAGCAGTACTTC. Translated, it gives CASSLIQGTPYEQYF.

The V and J genes are TRBV7-2 and TRBJ1-1; tentative D call: TRBD1 (5 bases). The V end was cut by 4 bases, the J end by 11 bases, with 17 bases between. This CDR3 has 13 residues. Germline lookup yields CDR1 SGHTA and CDR2 FQGNSA. The CDR3 loop reads CASSSRQYRVAFF. DNA for the CDR3: TGTGCCAGCAGCTCGAGACAGTACCGGGTTGCTTTCTTT.

V usage is TRBV28 and J usage is TRBJ1-2; D not certain. V dropped 3 bases and J dropped 1 base, with 15 bases sitting between them. The CDR3 length is 16 residues. The germline gives CDR1 MDHEN, CDR2 SYDVKM. The DNA for the CDR3 is TGTGCCAGCAGTTTCGGCACAACTAGACTTAACTATGGCTACACCTTC. It codes for CASSFGTTRLNYGYTF.

Regarding this clone: Other nucleotide sequences in the sample specify the same CDR3. The chain employs TRBV5-6 and TRBJ1-2; no reliable D call. The V end was cut by 1 base, the J end by 4 bases, with 8 bases between. The CDR3 runs to 13 residues. Germline CDR1 and CDR2: SGHDT and YYEEEE. As DNA, the CDR3 is TGTGCCAGCAGCTTGAACGGCCTCTATGGCTACACCTTC. It is translated as CASSLNGLYGYTF.

The chain combines TRBV19 with TRBJ1-1; D remains ambiguous. From germline, CDR1 is LNHDA and CDR2 SQIVND (reference sequence). There are 13 residues in the CDR3. V lost 3 bases and J 1 base, leaving 6 bases between the germline ends. The CDR3 is CASSMDTNTEAFF. CDR3 DNA sequence: TGTGCCAGTAGTATGGATACGAACACTGAAGCTTTCTTT. Filled out from reference TRBV19 and TRBJ1-1, the complete variable domain reads DGGITQSPKYLFRKEGQNVTLSCEQNLNHDAMYWYRQDPGQGLRLIYYSQIVNDFQKGDIAEGYSVSREKKESFPLTVTSAQKNPTAFYLCASSMDTNTEAFFGQGTRLTVV.

This sequence joins TRBV7-9 and TRBJ1-2; D is unclear. The CDR3 runs 16 residues. V was pared by 2 bases and J by 1 base, with 14 bases between. Germline V gene lookup returns CDR1 SEHNR and CDR2 FQNEAQ (reference sequence). CDR3 sequence (DNA): TGTGCCAGCAGCTTATGGTTCGGGGAGGGTAACTATGGCTACACCTTC. Amino acids: CASSLWFGEGNYGYTF.

The chain employs TRBV5-1 and TRBJ2-7; tentative D call: TRBD2 (6 bases). The CDR3 spans 13 residues. V gave up 3 bases and J gave up 7 bases, with 14 bases separating them. Germline CDR1 is SGHRS and CDR2 is YFSETQ. CDR3 nucleotides: TGCGCCAGCAGCTCGGGACTCCAAGAGGAGCAGTACTTC. Translation gives CASSSGLQEEQYF.

The chain carries TRBV27 and TRBJ2-3; D gene unclear. The CDR3 is made up of 17 amino acids. V shed 5 bases and J shed 4 bases, with 22 bases lying between them. Germline V gene data show CDR1 as MNHEY and CDR2 as SMNVEV (reference sequence). The CDR3 nucleotides read TGTGCCAGCAGTGCCTACCAGGACGCCTCCGGCGCAGATACGCAGTATTTT. This encodes CASSAYQDASGADTQYF.

The J gene is TRBJ1-5, the V gene TRBV9, with 12 bases fitting TRBD1. The CDR3 is 17 amino acids. The germline V gene has CDR1 SGDLS and CDR2 YYNGEE. Trimming at V came to 2 bases and at J to 5 bases, leaving 8 bases not matched to a gene. This CDR3 is CASSVHAGTGGDQPQHF. CDR3 DNA: TGTGCCAGCAGCGTCCACGCCGGGACAGGGGGCGATCAGCCCCAGCATTTT.

CDR3 DNA: TGTGCCAGTAGTTCACCGGGACTAGCGGGAAGCTACGAGCAGTACTTC. Its translation is CASSSPGLAGSYEQYF. V usage is TRBV19 and J usage is TRBJ2-7; 13 bases align to TRBD2. With V trimmed by 5 bases and J by 3 bases, 7 bases remained unmatched. Germline assignment: CDR1 LNHDA and CDR2 SQIVND (reference sequence). The CDR3 has 16 amino acids.

The chain joins TRBV19 to TRBJ2-7, with D perhaps matching TRBD1 or TRBD2 (5 bases each). The CDR3 length is 13 residues. V lost 11 bases, J lost 6 bases, and 20 bases lay in between. Germline CDR1 and CDR2: LNHDA and SQIVND (reference sequence). The CDR3 sequence: CASQGVFSLEQYF. The CDR3 DNA reads as TGTGCCTCCCAGGGAGTATTTAGTCTCGAGCAGTACTTC.

The J gene is TRBJ1-6, the V gene TRBV18, with D unclear. Germline-derived CDR1 and CDR2 are KGHSH and LQKENI. There are 13 residues in the CDR3. V shed 5 bases and J shed 11 bases, with 13 bases lying between them. The CDR3 loop is CASSADNIPPLHF. CDR3 sequence (DNA): TGTGCCAGCTCAGCCGACAATATCCCACCCCTCCACTTT.